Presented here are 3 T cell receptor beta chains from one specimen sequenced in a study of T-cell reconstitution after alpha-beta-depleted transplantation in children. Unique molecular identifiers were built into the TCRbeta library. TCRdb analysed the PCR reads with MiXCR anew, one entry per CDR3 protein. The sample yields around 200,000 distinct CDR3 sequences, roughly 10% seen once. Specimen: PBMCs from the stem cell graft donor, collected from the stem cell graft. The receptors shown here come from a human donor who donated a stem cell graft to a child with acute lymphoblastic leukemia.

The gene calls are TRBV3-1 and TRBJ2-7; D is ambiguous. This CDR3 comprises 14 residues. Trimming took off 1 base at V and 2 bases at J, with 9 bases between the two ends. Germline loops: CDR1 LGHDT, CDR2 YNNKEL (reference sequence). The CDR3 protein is CASSQVRGPYEQYF. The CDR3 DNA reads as TGTGCCAGCAGCCAAGTAAGAGGTCCCTACGAGCAGTACTTC.

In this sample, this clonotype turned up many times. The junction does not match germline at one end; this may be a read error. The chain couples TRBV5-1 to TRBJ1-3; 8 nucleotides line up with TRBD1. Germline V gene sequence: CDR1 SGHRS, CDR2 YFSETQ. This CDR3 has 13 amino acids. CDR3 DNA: TGCGCCAGCAGCGTGGACAGGGATCGAGTGAAAATATTT. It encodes CASSVDRDRVKIF.

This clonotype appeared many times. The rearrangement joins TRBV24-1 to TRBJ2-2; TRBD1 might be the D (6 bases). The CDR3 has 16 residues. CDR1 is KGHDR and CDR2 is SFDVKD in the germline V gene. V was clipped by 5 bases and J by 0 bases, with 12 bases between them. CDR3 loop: CATSGVPGANTGELFF. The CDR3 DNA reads TGTGCCACCAGTGGGGTACCAGGGGCGAACACCGGGGAGCTGTTTTTT.